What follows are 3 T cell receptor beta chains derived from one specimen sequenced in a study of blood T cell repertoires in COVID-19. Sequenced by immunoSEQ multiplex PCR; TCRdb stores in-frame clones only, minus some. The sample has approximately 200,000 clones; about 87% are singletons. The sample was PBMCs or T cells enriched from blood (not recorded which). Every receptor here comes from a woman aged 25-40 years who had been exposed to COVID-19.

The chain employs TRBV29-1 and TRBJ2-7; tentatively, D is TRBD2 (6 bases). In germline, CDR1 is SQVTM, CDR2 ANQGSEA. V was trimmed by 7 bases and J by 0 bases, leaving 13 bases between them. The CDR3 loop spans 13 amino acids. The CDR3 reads CSARDSFSYEQYF. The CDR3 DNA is TGCAGCGCCCGGGACTCATTCTCCTACGAGCAGTACTTC.

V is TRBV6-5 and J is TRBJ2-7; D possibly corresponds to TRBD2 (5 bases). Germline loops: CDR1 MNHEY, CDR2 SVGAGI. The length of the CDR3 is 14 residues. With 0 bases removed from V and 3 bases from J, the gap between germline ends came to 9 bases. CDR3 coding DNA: TGTGCCAGCAGTTACTCCGGGGTTATCTACGAGCAGTACTTC. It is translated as CASSYSGVIYEQYF.

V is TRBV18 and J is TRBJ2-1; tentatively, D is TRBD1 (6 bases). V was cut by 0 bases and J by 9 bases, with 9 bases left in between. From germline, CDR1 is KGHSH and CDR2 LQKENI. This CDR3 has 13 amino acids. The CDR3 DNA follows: TGTGCCAGCTCACCACCCTCCAGGGGTGAGCAGTTCTTC. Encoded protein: CASSPPSRGEQFF.